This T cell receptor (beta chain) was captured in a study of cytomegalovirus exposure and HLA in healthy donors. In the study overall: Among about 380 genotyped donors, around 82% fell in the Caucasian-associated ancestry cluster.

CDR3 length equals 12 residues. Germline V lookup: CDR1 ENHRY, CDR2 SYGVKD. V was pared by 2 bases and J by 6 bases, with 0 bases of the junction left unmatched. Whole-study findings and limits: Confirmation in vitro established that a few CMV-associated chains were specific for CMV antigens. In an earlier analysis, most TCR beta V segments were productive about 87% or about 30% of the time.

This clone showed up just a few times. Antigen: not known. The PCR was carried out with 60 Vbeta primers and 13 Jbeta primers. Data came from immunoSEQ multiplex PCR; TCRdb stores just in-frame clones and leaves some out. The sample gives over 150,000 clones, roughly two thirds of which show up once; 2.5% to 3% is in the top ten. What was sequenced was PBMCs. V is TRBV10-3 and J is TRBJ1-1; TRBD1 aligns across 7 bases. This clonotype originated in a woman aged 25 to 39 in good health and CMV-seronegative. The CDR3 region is CAISETGAEAFF. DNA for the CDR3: TGTGCCATCAGTGAGACAGGGGCTGAAGCTTTCTTT.